The T cell receptor beta chain described here comes from a study of beta chain features in type 1 diabetes. TCRB transcripts that were expressed got sequenced, as all of the isolated RNA had been reverse transcribed. Produced via immunoSEQ multiplex PCR; TCRdb's table is partial and in-frame only. Of roughly 500,000 clones listed, about 10% are singletons. CD45RO/CCR7/CD25/CD127/CD95/CD27 staining was used to isolate CD4+ naive, central memory, regulatory and stem cell-like memory cells by sorting. This clone has just a few counts. Trimming took 0 bases from V and 8 from J, leaving 17 bases between them. This CDR3 contains 15 residues. Germline loops: CDR1 SGDLS, CDR2 YYNGEE.

Sample: naive CD4+ T cells from blood. This TCR was sampled from a woman aged 18-29 years in good health. The V call is TRBV9, the J call TRBJ1-2, with D tentatively TRBD1 (5 bases). The CDR3 bases are TGTGCCAGCAGCGTAGCCCTAGGGTCGGAGGGGGGCTACACCTTC. Its translation: CASSVALGSEGGYTF.